This T cell receptor beta chain comes out of a study of cytomegalovirus exposure and HLA in healthy donors. Findings and caveats of the study: Associated with cytomegalovirus, according to the listing, were 170 or so TCR beta chains. In vitro data verified a few CMV-associated chains as specific for CMV antigens.

Clones were sequenced by immunoSEQ multiplex PCR, and TCRdb holds only the in-frame ones, with some missing. Of over 200,000 clones in the sample, almost 90% were seen once. A remark on this clone: What it recognizes is unknown.

The sequence was collected from a woman aged 18-29 years in good health and CMV-seronegative. Sequencing used PBMCs.

CDR3 in DNA: TGTGCCATCAGCGAAACCAGACAGGGTGGCTATGGCTACACCTTC. Protein product: CAISETRQGGYGYTF. This rearrangement joins TRBV10-3 to TRBJ1-2; the match to TRBD1 covers 7 bases. The junction had 11 bases not matched to a gene; V was cut back by 6 bases and J by 4 bases. CDR1 is ENHRY, CDR2 SYGVKD, per germline. The CDR3 contains 15 residues.